This T cell receptor (beta chain) was identified in a study of CD8 T cells in ankylosing spondylitis. This clonotype turned up a few times. TCRdb redid the calling of the 5' RACE reads with MiXCR, one entry per CDR3 protein. Among just under 350,000 distinct CDR3 sequences listed, 14% to 15% were seen once. The CDR3 runs to 14 residues. The germline CDR1 and CDR2 sequences are SGHRS and YFSETQ. The junction had 4 bases not matched to a gene; V was cut back by 2 bases and J by 8 bases. This chain links TRBV5-1 with TRBJ1-6; TRBD1 aligns across 7 bases. Sequencing was performed on blood, either unsorted or a sorted T cell fraction (not recorded which). The source of this sequence is a male donor with ankylosing spondylitis or in good health (not recorded which). The CDR3, as DNA: TGCGCCAGCAGCTTAACAGGGGTTGATTCACCCCTCCACTTT. This gives the protein CASSLTGVDSPLHF.